The entry below gives a single T cell receptor (beta chain) sequence along with its context. These data originate in a study of CD8+CD57+ T cells in acquired aplastic anemia. Study details: When averaged, DNA from sorted CD4+ and CD8+ cells came to 2.5 to 4 ug.

CDR3 and TCR beta VDJ profiling relied on genomic DNA as the template. TCRdb analysed the reads with MiXCR anew, one entry per CDR3 protein. The sample includes tens of thousands of distinct CDR3 sequences, 76% of them seen just once. Trimming removed 5 bases from V and 7 bases from J, with 11 bases in between. Germline V gene lookup returns CDR1 SGHVS and CDR2 FNYEAQ. This CDR3 is 13 amino acids long. The chain carries TRBV7-6 and TRBJ2-2; maybe TRBD1 (5 bases). This receptor was identified in a human donor in good health, serving as a control. Input material: sorted CD4+, CD8+, or CD8+CD57+ T cells (not recorded which) from PBMCs. The CDR3 sequence is CASSQGDIGELFF. Here the CDR3 DNA reads TGTGCCAGCAGCCAAGGGGATATCGGGGAGCTGTTTTTT.